Each of the 32 T cell receptor beta chains below was sequenced from the same sample in a study of cytomegalovirus exposure and HLA in healthy donors (dated by TCRdb to the late 2010s). The library was obtained by the immunoSEQ multiplex PCR assay. The multiplex PCR relied on a mix of 60 forward primers for TCR Vbeta segments and 13 reverse primers for TCR Jbeta segments. Not all clones reach the TCRdb copy of this immuneACCESS table, which keeps in-frame sequences only. Checked studies attribute under half of the gap to unresolved V genes and leave the rest unexplained. The sample table contains some 140,000 clones; only one count was recorded for roughly 9.6% of them. The ten largest clones represent roughly 6.4% of the sample. Sequenced sample: PBMCs. Source of these receptors: a woman aged 40 to 50 in good health and CMV-seropositive.

This clone was recorded a few times. J is TRBJ1-3 and V is TRBV2; maybe TRBD1 (6 bases). Germline V CDR1 and CDR2: SNHLY, FYNNEI. The CDR3 length is 15 residues. The ends were cut back, 9 bases at V and 2 bases at J, with 17 bases in the middle. CDR3 in amino acids: CASHRAGSAGNTIYF. Here the CDR3 DNA reads TGTGCCAGTCACAGGGCCGGTTCAGCTGGAAACACCATATATTTT.

This clone was seen only a few times. The rearrangement links TRBV10-3 to TRBJ1-2; tentative D call: TRBD1 (5 bases). CDR1 and CDR2 (germline): ENHRY, SYGVKD. V was shortened by 2 bases and J by 9 bases, with 13 bases between the two germline ends. This CDR3 spans 13 amino acids. In nucleotides, the CDR3 is TGTGCCATCAGTGAGAACCAGGGCCTCCGCTACACCTTC. Protein sequence: CAISENQGLRYTF.

This clone appeared a few times. The chain combines TRBV7-2 with TRBJ1-1; possibly TRBD1 for D (5 bases). Germline V gene lookup returns CDR1 SGHTA and CDR2 FQGNSA. Trimming left V 1 base short and J 6 bases short, with 9 bases between. The length of the CDR3 is 13 residues. CDR3 sequence reads: CASSLVGGAEAFF. The DNA for the CDR3 is TGTGCCAGCAGCTTAGTTGGGGGGGCTGAAGCTTTCTTT.

The chain combines TRBV6-1 with TRBJ1-4; 8 bases align to TRBD1. With V trimmed by 8 bases and J by 7 bases, 9 bases remained unmatched. Germline lookup yields CDR1 MNHNS and CDR2 SASEGT. This CDR3 is built from 14 residues. The CDR3 reads CASEKTGVREKLFF. CDR3 DNA sequence: TGTGCCAGCGAGAAGACAGGGGTTCGTGAAAAACTGTTTTTT.

The chain links TRBV5-6 to TRBJ2-5; TRBD2 agrees at 11 bases. From germline, CDR1 is SGHDT and CDR2 YYEEEE. The CDR3 length is 15 residues. The J segment lost 5 bases and the V segment lost 0 bases, leaving 3 bases of the junction unmatched. CDR3 sequence reads: CASSLGSSGGETQYF. DNA for the CDR3: TGTGCCAGCAGCTTGGGTTCTAGCGGGGGGGAGACCCAGTACTTC.

This clone was counted between two and nine times. The genes are TRBV5-6 and TRBJ2-6; 8 bases are shared with TRBD1. With V trimmed by 1 base and J by 2 bases, 8 bases remained unmatched. The CDR3 has 18 amino acids. From germline, CDR1 is SGHDT and CDR2 YYEEEE. CDR3 nucleotide sequence: TGTGCCAGCAGCTTGACAGGGGGACCCCCCACTGGGGCCAACGTCCTGACTTTC. Translating it yields CASSLTGGPPTGANVLTF.

This clone was seen more than once but under ten times. The V call is TRBV5-8, the J call TRBJ2-6; D is possibly TRBD2 (5 bases). The CDR3 has 15 amino acids. Trimming pared 1 base from V and 2 bases from J, leaving 7 bases between. CDR1 is SGHTS, CDR2 YDEGEE, per germline. CDR3 nucleotides: TGTGCCAGCAGCTTGATGAGGGCTGGGGCCAACGTCCTGACTTTC. Translated, it gives CASSLMRAGANVLTF.

For this clone: One junction end disagrees with the germline gene, perhaps due to a read error. This sequence joins TRBV18 and TRBJ1-5; D is unresolved. This CDR3 has 13 residues. Germline V lookup: CDR1 KGHSH, CDR2 LQKENI. The CDR3 DNA reads as TGTGCCAGCTCACCATTTAGCGATCAGCCCCAGCATTTT. It translates to CASSPFSDQPQHF.

The table lists this clone with a few counts. In DNA, the CDR3 is TGTGCCAGCAGGGCTGGTAGCGGGGGGGTGGCCGGGGAGCTGTTTTTT. Protein: CASRAGSGGVAGELFF. The genes are TRBV25-1 and TRBJ2-2; 11 bases align to TRBD2. After removal of 6 bases from V and 6 bases from J, the junction contained 9 bases not matched to a gene. The CDR3 totals 16 residues. The germline gives CDR1 MGHDK, CDR2 SYGVNS.

Only a few counts were recorded for this clone. Distinct nucleotide sequences in the sample also encode this CDR3. The J gene is TRBJ2-1, the V gene TRBV5-4, with 8 bases fitting TRBD2. This CDR3 has 17 amino acids. Trimming at V came to 5 bases and at J to 0 bases, leaving 10 bases not matched to a gene. Germline CDR1 is SGHNT and CDR2 is YYREEE (reference sequence). The CDR3 DNA reads TGTGCCAGCAGAAACGGACTAGCCAACCCCTCCTACAATGAGCAGTTCTTC. This translates into CASRNGLANPSYNEQFF. Full variable domain (rest looked up from reference TRBV5-4 and TRBJ2-1): ETGVTQSPTHLIKTRGQQVTLRCSSQSGHNTVSWYQQALGQGPQFIFQYYREEENGRGNFPPRFSGLQFPNYSSELNVNALELDDSALYLCASRNGLANPSYNEQFFGPGTRLTVL.

CDR3 amino acids: CASSVVEGHYGYTF. The DNA of the CDR3 is TGTGCCAGCAGCGTAGTAGAGGGCCACTATGGCTACACCTTC. The V call is TRBV9, the J call TRBJ1-2; D gene ambiguous. CDR1 is SGDLS and CDR2 is YYNGEE in the germline V gene. This CDR3 has 14 amino acids. V was cut by 0 bases and J by 3 bases, with 9 bases left in between.

This clone came up a few times. This chain joins TRBV2 and TRBJ2-5; D call uncertain. The DNA end is more similar to TRBJ2-7, so the J call may be wrong. This CDR3 comprises 15 residues. Germline V gene data show CDR1 as SNHLY and CDR2 as FYNNEI. DNA for the CDR3: TGTGCCAGCAGTGGATCCCAGGTCCTAACCTACGAGCAGTACTTC. Encoded protein: CASSGSQVLTYEQYF.

Only a few counts were recorded for this clone. The chain links TRBV6-5 to TRBJ1-5; TRBD1 matches 7 bases. J gave up 0 bases and V 5 bases, and 4 bases lay outside the gene matches. Germline loops: CDR1 MNHEY, CDR2 SVGAGI. This CDR3 region has 15 residues. Here the CDR3 DNA reads TGTGCCAGCAGTACTACAGGGGATAGCAATCAGCCCCAGCATTTT. It translates to CASSTTGDSNQPQHF.

In its sample, this clone was seen a few times. The chain employs TRBV11-3 and TRBJ2-5, with D possibly being TRBD2 (6 bases). This CDR3 spans 13 amino acids. CDR1 SGHNT and CDR2 YENEEA come from the germline V gene. V shed 5 bases and J shed 7 bases, with 14 bases lying between them. The CDR3 loop is CASSGVGGGTQYF. CDR3 nucleotide sequence: TGTGCCAGCAGCGGAGTCGGGGGAGGGACCCAGTACTTC.

The chain uses TRBV11-2 and TRBJ1-4, with TRBD1 matching 7 bases. Germline trimming cut 6 bases from V and 6 bases from J; bases unmatched to any gene: 4. The germline V gene encodes CDR1 SGHAT and CDR2 FQNNGV. This CDR3 contains 13 residues. The CDR3 reads CASRTGLHEKLFF. The DNA for the CDR3 is TGTGCCAGCAGGACAGGGCTTCATGAAAAACTGTTTTTT.

The gene calls are TRBV19 and TRBJ2-3; D is perhaps TRBD1 (5 bases). The CDR3 length is 15 residues. V gave up 8 bases and J gave up 0 bases, with 15 bases separating them. Germline-derived CDR1 and CDR2 are LNHDA and SQIVND (reference sequence). Here the CDR3 DNA reads TGTGCCAGTGTCTCGACAGAGACTAGCACAGATACGCAGTATTTT. The encoded protein is CASVSTETSTDTQYF.

CDR3 amino acids: CASRRQGAYEQYF. CDR3 nucleotides: TGTGCCAGCAGGAGACAGGGGGCCTACGAGCAGTACTTC. The rearrangement links TRBV2 to TRBJ2-7; 9 nucleotides align to TRBD1. This CDR3 contains 13 residues. Germline CDR1 and CDR2: SNHLY and FYNNEI. V shed 6 bases and J 2 bases; nucleotides not matched to a gene: 2.

About this clone: The same CDR3 is also encoded by other DNA sequences in this sample. The chain has TRBV2 and TRBJ1-2, with TRBD1 as a possible D gene (5 bases). This CDR3 comprises 13 residues. The germline V and J ends were trimmed by 7 bases and 2 bases, with 11 bases remaining between them. Germline V gene data show CDR1 as SNHLY and CDR2 as FYNNEI. CDR3 in DNA: TGTGCCAGCACGGGGGGACTAAACTATGGCTACACCTTC. Protein product: CASTGGLNYGYTF.

This clone was found a few times. This chain uses TRBV5-4 with TRBJ1-1, with TRBD1 identical over 8 bases. The CDR3 length is 12 residues. The germline V gene encodes CDR1 SGHNT and CDR2 YYREEE (reference sequence). Trimming at V came to 4 bases and at J to 7 bases, leaving 3 bases not matched to a gene. The CDR3 protein is CASSRDRIEAFF. CDR3 nucleotides: TGTGCCAGCAGCAGGGACAGGATTGAAGCTTTCTTT.

V gene TRBV5-6 combines with J gene TRBJ2-1; TRBD2 is a possible D gene (5 bases). The CDR3 runs 14 residues. V lost 0 bases and J lost 3, with 7 bases in between. Looked up from germline, CDR1 is SGHDT and CDR2 is YYEEEE. For the CDR3, the DNA is TGTGCCAGCAGCTTGGGACTATTCTACAATGAGCAGTTCTTC. This sequence encodes CASSLGLFYNEQFF.

The chain is built from TRBV11-2 and TRBJ1-1; D possibly corresponds to TRBD1 (5 bases). Between the trimmed V and J ends, which lost 3 bases and 3 bases, there was a span of 14 bases. This CDR3 is 15 amino acids long. CDR1 SGHAT and CDR2 FQNNGV come from the germline V gene. CDR3 residues: CASSFSRRGDTEAFF. The CDR3 DNA reads TGTGCCAGCAGCTTTTCTAGGAGGGGTGACACTGAAGCTTTCTTT.

This clone was counted only a few times. The chain carries TRBV6-5 and TRBJ1-3, with TRBD1 matching 7 bases. The germline gives CDR1 MNHEY, CDR2 SVGAGI. The CDR3 runs 15 residues. V gave up 5 bases and J gave up 2 bases; unmatched junction bases: 6. The CDR3 DNA sequence: TGTGCCAGCAGTCCACCAGGGGGAACTGGAAACACCATATATTTT. Amino acid sequence: CASSPPGGTGNTIYF.

Here the CDR3 DNA reads TGTGCCAGCAGTTATATCGGACAGGGACTTATCAGCCCCCAGCATTTT. Residues: CASSYIGQGLISPQHF. The J gene is TRBJ1-5, the V gene TRBV7-6; 8 bases align to TRBD1. CDR3 length: 16 amino acids. In germline, CDR1 is SGHVS, CDR2 FNYEAQ. With V trimmed by 6 bases and J by 10 bases, 17 bases remained unmatched.

The CDR3 region has the DNA TGTGCCAGCGGACTCGGTGGGACACAAAATCAGCCCCAGCATTTT. Translating gives CASGLGGTQNQPQHF. The genes are TRBV18 and TRBJ1-5; TRBD1 is a possible D gene (6 bases). This CDR3 has 15 amino acids. The germline gives CDR1 KGHSH, CDR2 LQKENI. Trimming cost V 8 bases and J 4 bases, with 18 bases left between them.

This clone occurred a few times. The chain recombines TRBV5-4 with TRBJ2-2; D not resolved. Trimming removed 3 bases from V and 0 bases from J, with 9 bases in between. This CDR3 comprises 15 residues. Germline V lookup: CDR1 SGHNT, CDR2 YYREEE (reference sequence). The CDR3 coding sequence is TGTGCCAGCAGCTCAGAAGTCGCGAACACCGGGGAGCTGTTTTTT. It translates to CASSSEVANTGELFF.

The chain combines TRBV7-2 with TRBJ2-3; a possible D gene is TRBD1 (6 bases). The V gene lost 1 base and the J gene lost 3 bases, with 11 bases spanning the gap. The CDR3 totals 15 residues. Per the germline V gene, CDR1 is SGHTA and CDR2 is FQGNSA. The CDR3 region is CASSLEQGWTDTQYF. CDR3 DNA: TGTGCCAGCAGCTTAGAACAGGGTTGGACAGATACGCAGTATTTT. The full variable domain, completed using reference TRBV7-2 and TRBJ2-3, is GAGVSQSPSNKVTEKGKDVELRCDPISGHTALYWYRQSLGQGLEFLIYFQGNSAPDKSGLPSDRFSAERTGGSVSTLTIQRTQQEDSAVYLCASSLEQGWTDTQYFGPGTRLTVL.

In DNA form, the CDR3 reads TGTGCCAGCAGAGTCACAGGTTCAACTAATGAAAAACTGTTTTTT. Its translation is CASRVTGSTNEKLFF. J is TRBJ1-4 and V is TRBV6-1; possibly TRBD1 for D (5 bases). This CDR3 contains 15 residues. Germline values: CDR1 MNHNS, CDR2 SASEGT. Trimming pared 6 bases from V and 0 bases from J, leaving 11 bases between.

The chain recombines TRBV6-1 with TRBJ1-2, with a possible D match to TRBD1 (5 bases). V shed 2 bases and J shed 7 bases, with 8 bases lying between them. This CDR3 has 12 amino acids. CDR1 MNHNS and CDR2 SASEGT come from the germline V gene. This CDR3 reads CASSEQGFGYTF. DNA of the CDR3: TGTGCCAGCAGTGAACAGGGTTTTGGCTACACCTTC.

This clone was seen more than once but under ten times. The chain recombines TRBV6-6 with TRBJ2-2; TRBD1 might be the D (6 bases). The CDR3 is made up of 13 amino acids. V was cut by 5 bases and J by 4 bases, with 8 bases left in between. Germline CDR1 and CDR2: MNHNY and SVGAGI (reference sequence). The CDR3 reads CASSQQGTGELFF. The CDR3 DNA is TGTGCCAGCAGTCAACAGGGCACCGGGGAGCTGTTTTTT.

This clone has just a few counts. J is TRBJ2-7 and V is TRBV6-1; weak D call: TRBD1 (6 bases). The CDR3 extends over 13 amino acids. V gave up 6 bases and J gave up 7 bases, with 16 bases separating them. The germline V gene has CDR1 MNHNS and CDR2 SASEGT. The CDR3 loop is CASSHRVIEEQYF. The CDR3 bases are TGTGCCAGCAGCCACAGGGTGATTGAGGAGCAGTACTTC.

The gene calls are TRBV12-2 and TRBJ2-3; the table names TRBD2, a call not compared with the DNA. TRBV12-2 is marked as a pseudogene. CDR3 length equals 12 residues. CDR3 amino acids: CASRPGGGTQYF. In DNA form, the CDR3 reads TGTGCAAGTCGCCCGGGGGGGGGTACGCAGTATTTT.

This clone was seen only a few times. The rearrangement joins TRBV10-1 to TRBJ1-3; the match to TRBD1 covers 10 bases. Germline CDR1 is WNHNN and CDR2 is SYGVQD (reference sequence). The CDR3 totals 13 residues. V lost 9 bases to trimming and J lost 4 bases; unmatched junction nucleotides: 3. For the CDR3, the DNA is TGCGCCAGGGGGACAGGGGAGGGAAACACCATATATTTT. Residues: CARGTGEGNTIYF.